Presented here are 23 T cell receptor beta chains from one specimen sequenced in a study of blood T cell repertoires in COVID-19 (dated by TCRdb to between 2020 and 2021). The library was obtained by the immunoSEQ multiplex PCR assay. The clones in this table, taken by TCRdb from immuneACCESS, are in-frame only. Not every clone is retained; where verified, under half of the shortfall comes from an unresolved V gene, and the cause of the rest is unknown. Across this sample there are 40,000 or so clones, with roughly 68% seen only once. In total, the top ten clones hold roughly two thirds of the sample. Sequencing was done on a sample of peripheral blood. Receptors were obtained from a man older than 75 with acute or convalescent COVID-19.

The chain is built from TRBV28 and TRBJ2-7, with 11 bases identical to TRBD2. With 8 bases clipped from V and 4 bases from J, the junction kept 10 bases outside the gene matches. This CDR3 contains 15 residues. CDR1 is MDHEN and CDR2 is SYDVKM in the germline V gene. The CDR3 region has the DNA TGTGCCAGCCAGAGCGGGGCTAGCGGGAGGTACGAGCAGTACTTC. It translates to CASQSGASGRYEQYF.

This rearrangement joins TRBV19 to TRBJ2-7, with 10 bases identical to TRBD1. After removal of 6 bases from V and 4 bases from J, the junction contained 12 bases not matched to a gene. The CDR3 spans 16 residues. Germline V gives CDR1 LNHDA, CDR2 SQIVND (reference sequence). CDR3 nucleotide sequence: TGTGCCAGTAGGGACCCAACACCGGGACAGGGGTACGAGCAGTACTTC. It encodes CASRDPTPGQGYEQYF. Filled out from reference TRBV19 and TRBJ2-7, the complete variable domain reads DGGITQSPKYLFRKEGQNVTLSCEQNLNHDAMYWYRQDPGQGLRLIYYSQIVNDFQKGDIAEGYSVSREKKESFPLTVTSAQKNPTAFYLCASRDPTPGQGYEQYFGPGTRLTVT.

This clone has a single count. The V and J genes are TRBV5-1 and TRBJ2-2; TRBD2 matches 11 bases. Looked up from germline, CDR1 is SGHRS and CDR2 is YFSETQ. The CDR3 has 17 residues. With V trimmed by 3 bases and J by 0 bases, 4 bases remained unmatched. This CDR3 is CASSWGGLAANTGELFF. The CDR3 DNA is TGCGCCAGCAGCTGGGGGGGACTAGCGGCGAACACCGGGGAGCTGTTTTTT.

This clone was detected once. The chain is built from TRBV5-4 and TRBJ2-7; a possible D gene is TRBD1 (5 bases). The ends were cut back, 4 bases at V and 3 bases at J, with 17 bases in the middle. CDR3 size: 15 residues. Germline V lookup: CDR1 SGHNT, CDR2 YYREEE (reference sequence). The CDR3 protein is CASSGAPGSVYEQYF. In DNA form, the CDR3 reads TGTGCCAGCAGCGGGGCTCCCGGCTCAGTCTACGAGCAGTACTTC.

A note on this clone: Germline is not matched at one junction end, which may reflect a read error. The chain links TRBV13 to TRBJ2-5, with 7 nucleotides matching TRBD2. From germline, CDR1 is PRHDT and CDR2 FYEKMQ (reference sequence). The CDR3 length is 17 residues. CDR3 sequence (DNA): TGTGCCCGCAGCTTAGGCCTTTCGTGGGGGGGGCAAGAGACCCAGTACTTC. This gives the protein CARSLGLSWGGQETQYF.

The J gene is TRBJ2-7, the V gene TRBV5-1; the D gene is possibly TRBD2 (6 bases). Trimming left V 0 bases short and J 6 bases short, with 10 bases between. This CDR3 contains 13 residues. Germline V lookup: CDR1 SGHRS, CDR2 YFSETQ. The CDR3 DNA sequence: TGCGCCAGCAGCTTGGCCGGGACTTTCGAGCAGTACTTC. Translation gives CASSLAGTFEQYF.

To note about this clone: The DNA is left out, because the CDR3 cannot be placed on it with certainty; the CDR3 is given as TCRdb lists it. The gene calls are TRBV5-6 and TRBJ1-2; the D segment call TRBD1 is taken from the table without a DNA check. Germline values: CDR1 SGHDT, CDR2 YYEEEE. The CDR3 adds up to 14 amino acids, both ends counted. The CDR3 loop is CATTVAGGNYGYTF.

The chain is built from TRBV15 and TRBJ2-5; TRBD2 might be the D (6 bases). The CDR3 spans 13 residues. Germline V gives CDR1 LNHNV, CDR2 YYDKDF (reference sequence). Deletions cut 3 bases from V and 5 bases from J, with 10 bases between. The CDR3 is CATSSRLVETQYF. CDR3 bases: TGTGCCACCAGCAGTCGACTAGTGGAGACCCAGTACTTC. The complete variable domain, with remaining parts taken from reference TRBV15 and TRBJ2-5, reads DAMVIQNPRYQVTQFGKPVTLSCSQTLNHNVMYWYQQKSSQAPKLLFHYYDKDFNNEADTPDNFQSRRPNTSFCFLDIRSPGLGDTAMYLCATSSRLVETQYFGPGTRLLVL.

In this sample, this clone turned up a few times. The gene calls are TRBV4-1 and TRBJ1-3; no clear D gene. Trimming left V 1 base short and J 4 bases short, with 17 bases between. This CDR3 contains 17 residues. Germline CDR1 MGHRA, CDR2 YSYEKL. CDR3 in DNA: TGCGCCAGCAGCCAAGGGTTTTTAACAGTAAGAGGAAACACCATATATTTT. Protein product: CASSQGFLTVRGNTIYF.

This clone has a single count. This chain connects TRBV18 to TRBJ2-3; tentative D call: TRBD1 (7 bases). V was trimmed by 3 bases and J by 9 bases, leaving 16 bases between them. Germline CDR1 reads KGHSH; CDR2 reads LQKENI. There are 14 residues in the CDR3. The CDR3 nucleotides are TGTGCCAGCTCACCCTTCGGGGACAGCGGGACGCAGTATTTT. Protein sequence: CASSPFGDSGTQYF.

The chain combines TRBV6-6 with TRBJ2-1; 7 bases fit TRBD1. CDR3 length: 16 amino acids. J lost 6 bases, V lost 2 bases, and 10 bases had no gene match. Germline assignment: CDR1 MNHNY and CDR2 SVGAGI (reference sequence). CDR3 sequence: CASSYLRTGSGNEQFF. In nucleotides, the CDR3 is TGTGCCAGCAGTTACCTTAGGACAGGATCAGGCAATGAGCAGTTCTTC.

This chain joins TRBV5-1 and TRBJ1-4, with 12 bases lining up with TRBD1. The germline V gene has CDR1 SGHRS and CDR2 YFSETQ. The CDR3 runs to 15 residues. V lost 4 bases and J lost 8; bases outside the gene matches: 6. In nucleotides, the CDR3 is TGCGCCAGCAGCCTTGCAGGGACAGGGGGCGAAAAACTGTTTTTT. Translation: CASSLAGTGGEKLFF.

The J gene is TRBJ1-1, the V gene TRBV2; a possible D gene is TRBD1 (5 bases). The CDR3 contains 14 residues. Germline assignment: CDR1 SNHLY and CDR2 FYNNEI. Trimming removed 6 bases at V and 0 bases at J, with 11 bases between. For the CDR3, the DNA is TGTGCCAGCAGAGAGGAAGGGGTGAACACTGAAGCTTTCTTT. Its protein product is CASREEGVNTEAFF.

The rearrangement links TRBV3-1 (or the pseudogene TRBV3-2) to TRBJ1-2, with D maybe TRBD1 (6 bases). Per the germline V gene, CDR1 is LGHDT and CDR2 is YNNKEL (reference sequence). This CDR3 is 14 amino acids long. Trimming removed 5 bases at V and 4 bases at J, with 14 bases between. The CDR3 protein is CASSSYQGLYGYTF. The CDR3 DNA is TGTGCCAGCAGCTCTTACCAGGGGCTCTATGGCTACACCTTC.

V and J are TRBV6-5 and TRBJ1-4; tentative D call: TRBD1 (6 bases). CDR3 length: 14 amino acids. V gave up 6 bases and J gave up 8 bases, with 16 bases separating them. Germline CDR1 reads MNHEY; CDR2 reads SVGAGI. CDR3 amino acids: CASSLLGAREKLFF. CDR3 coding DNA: TGTGCCAGCAGCCTCCTGGGGGCCAGGGAAAAACTGTTTTTT.

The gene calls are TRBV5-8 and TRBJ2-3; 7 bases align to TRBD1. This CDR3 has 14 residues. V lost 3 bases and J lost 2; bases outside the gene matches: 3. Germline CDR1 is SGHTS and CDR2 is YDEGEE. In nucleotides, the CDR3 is TGTGCCAGCAGCTGGGGACAGACCACAGATACGCAGTATTTT. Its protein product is CASSWGQTTDTQYF.

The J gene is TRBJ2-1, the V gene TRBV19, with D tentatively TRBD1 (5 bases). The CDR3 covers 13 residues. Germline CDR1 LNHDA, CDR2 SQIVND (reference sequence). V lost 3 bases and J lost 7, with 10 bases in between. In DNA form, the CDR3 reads TGTGCCAGTAGTATGCGACAGCCTAATGAGCAGTTCTTC. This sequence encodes CASSMRQPNEQFF.

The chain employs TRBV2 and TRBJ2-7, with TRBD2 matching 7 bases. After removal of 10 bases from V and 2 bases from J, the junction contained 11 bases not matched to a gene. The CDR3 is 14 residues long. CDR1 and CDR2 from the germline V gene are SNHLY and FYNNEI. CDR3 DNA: TGTGCCACCAGAAAGGAGGGGACTACCTACGAGCAGTACTTC. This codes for CATRKEGTTYEQYF.

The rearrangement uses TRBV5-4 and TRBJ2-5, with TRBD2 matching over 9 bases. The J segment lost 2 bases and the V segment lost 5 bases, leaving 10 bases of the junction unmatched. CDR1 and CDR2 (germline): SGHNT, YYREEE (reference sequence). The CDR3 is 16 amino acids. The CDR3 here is CASRNRVAGAQETQYF. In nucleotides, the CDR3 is TGTGCCAGCAGGAATCGTGTAGCGGGAGCACAAGAGACCCAGTACTTC.

The chain's CDR3 is CASSLSPTGTGIGAKNIQYF. CDR3 nucleotides: TGTGCCAGCAGTTTAAGTCCGACCGGGACAGGGATCGGAGCCAAAAACATTCAGTACTTC. This chain joins TRBV27 and TRBJ2-4; 9 bases map to TRBD1. The V segment lost 2 bases and the J segment 0 bases; nucleotides outside the gene matches: 14. The CDR3 is 20 residues long. The V gene's germline CDR1 is MNHEY and CDR2 SMNVEV (reference sequence).

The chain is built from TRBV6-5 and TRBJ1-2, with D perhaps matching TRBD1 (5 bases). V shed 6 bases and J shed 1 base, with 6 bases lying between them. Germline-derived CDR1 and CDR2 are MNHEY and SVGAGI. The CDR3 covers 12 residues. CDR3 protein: CASRDNNYGYTF. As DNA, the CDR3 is TGTGCCAGCAGGGACAATAACTATGGCTACACCTTC.

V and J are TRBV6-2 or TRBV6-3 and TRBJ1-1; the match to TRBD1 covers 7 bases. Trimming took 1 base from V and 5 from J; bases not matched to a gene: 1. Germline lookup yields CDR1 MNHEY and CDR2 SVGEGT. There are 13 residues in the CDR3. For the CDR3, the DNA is TGTGCCAGCAGTTACTGGGGACAGACTGAAGCTTTCTTT. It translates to CASSYWGQTEAFF.

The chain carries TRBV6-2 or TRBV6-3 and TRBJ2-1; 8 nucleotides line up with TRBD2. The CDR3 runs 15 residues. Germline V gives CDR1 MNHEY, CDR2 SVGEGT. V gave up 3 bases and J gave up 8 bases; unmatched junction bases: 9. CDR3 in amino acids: CASSYGIAGRDEQFF. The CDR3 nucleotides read TGTGCCAGCAGTTATGGAATAGCGGGGAGGGATGAGCAGTTCTTC.